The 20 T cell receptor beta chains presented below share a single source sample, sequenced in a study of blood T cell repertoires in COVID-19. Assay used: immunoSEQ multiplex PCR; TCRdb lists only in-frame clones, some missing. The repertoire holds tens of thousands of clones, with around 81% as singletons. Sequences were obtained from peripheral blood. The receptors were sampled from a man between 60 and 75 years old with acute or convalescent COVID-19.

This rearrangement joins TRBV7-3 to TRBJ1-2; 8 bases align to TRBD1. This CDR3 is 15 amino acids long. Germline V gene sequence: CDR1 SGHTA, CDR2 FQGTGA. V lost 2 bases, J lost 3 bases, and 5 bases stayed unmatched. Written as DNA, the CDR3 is TGTGCCAGCAGCTTACTTCAGGGACAGGACTATGGCTACACCTTC. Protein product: CASSLLQGQDYGYTF.

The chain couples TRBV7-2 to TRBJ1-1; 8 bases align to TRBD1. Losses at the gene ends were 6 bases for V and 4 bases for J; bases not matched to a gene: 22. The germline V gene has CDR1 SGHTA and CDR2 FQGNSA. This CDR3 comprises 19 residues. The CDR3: CASRDSGVWQGASSTEAFF. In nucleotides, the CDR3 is TGTGCCAGCAGGGATAGCGGAGTCTGGCAGGGGGCAAGTAGCACTGAAGCTTTCTTT.

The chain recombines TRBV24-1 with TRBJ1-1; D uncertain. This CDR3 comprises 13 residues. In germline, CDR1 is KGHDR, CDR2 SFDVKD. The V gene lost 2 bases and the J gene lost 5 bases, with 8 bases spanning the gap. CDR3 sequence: CATSDWSRTEAFF. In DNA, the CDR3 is TGTGCCACCAGTGATTGGTCTAGGACTGAAGCTTTCTTT.

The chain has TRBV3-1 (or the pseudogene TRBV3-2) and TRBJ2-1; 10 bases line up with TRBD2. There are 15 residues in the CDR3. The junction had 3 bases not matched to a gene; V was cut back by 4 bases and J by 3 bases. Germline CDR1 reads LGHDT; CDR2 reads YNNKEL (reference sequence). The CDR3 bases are TGTGCCAGCAGCCGAACTAGCGGGAACTACAATGAGCAGTTCTTC. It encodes CASSRTSGNYNEQFF.

The CDR3 DNA follows: TGTGCCACCAGCAGAGCGGGAAGCTGGGTCTATGGCTACACCTTC. Translated, it gives CATSRAGSWVYGYTF. The rearrangement uses TRBV15 and TRBJ1-2, with D unresolved. This CDR3 spans 15 amino acids. V dropped 1 base and J dropped 4 bases, with 13 bases sitting between them. Germline V gives CDR1 LNHNV, CDR2 YYDKDF (reference sequence).

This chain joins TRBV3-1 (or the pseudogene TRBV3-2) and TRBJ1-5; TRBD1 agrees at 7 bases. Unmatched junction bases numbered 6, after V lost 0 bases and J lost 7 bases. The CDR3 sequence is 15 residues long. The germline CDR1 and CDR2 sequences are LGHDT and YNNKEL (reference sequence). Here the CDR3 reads CASSQDEEGGQPQHF. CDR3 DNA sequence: TGTGCCAGCAGCCAAGATGAAGAAGGGGGCCAGCCCCAGCATTTT.

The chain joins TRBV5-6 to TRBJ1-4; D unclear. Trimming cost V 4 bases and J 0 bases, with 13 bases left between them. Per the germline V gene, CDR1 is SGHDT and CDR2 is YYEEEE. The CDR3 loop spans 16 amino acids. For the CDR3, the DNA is TGTGCCAGCAGCCTCGGGAGTACTACAACTAATGAAAAACTGTTTTTT. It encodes CASSLGSTTTNEKLFF.

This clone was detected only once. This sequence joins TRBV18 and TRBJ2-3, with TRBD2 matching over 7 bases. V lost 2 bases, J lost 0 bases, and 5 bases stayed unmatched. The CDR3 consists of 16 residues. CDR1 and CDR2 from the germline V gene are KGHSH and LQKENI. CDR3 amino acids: CASSPNSGASTDTQYF. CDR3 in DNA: TGTGCCAGCTCACCAAACAGCGGGGCTAGCACAGATACGCAGTATTTT. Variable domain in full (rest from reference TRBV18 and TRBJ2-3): NAGVMQNPRHLVRRRGQEARLRCSPMKGHSHVYWYRQLPEEGLKFMVYLQKENIIDESGMPKERFSAEFPKEGPSILRIQQVVRGDSAAYFCASSPNSGASTDTQYFGPGTRLTVL.

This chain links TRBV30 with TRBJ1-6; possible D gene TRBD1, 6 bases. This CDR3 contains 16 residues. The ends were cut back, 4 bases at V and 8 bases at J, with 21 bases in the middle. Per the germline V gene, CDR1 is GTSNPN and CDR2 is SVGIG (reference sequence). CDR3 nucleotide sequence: TGTGCCTGGATACAAAAGGGGGTCGGAGCCTATTCACCCCTCCACTTT. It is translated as CAWIQKGVGAYSPLHF.

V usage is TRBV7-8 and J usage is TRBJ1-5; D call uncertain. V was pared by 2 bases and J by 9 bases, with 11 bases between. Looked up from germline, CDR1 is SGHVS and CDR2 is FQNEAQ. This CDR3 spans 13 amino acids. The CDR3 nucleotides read TGTGCCAGCAGCTTAACCCCCGCCGGGCCCCAGCATTTT. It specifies CASSLTPAGPQHF.

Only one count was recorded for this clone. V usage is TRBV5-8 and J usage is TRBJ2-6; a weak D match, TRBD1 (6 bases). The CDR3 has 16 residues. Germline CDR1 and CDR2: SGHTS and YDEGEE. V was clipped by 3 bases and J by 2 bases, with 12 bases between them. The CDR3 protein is CASSYTGIAGANVLTF. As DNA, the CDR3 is TGTGCCAGCAGCTACACAGGGATCGCTGGGGCCAACGTCCTGACTTTC.

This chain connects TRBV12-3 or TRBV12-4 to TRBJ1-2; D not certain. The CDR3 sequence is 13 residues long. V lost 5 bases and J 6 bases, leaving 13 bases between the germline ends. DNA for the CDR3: TGTGCCAGCAGTCCCCGTGGCCTCGATGGCTACACCTTC. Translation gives CASSPRGLDGYTF.

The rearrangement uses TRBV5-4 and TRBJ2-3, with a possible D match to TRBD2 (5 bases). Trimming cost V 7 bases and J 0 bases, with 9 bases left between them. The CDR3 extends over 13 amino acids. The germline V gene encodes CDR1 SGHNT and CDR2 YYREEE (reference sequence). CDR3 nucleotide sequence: TGTGCCAGCCATAGCGTGAGCACAGATACGCAGTATTTT. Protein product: CASHSVSTDTQYF. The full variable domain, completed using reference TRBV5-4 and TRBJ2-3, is ETGVTQSPTHLIKTRGQQVTLRCSSQSGHNTVSWYQQALGQGPQFIFQYYREEENGRGNFPPRFSGLQFPNYSSELNVNALELDDSALYLCASHSVSTDTQYFGPGTRLTVL.

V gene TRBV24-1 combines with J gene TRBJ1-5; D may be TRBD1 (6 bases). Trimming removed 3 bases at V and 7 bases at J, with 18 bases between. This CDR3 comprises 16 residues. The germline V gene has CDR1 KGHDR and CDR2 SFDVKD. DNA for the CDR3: TGTGCCACCAGTGATGGGGGGGCAGCAAATGGGCAGCCCCAGCATTTT. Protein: CATSDGGAANGQPQHF.

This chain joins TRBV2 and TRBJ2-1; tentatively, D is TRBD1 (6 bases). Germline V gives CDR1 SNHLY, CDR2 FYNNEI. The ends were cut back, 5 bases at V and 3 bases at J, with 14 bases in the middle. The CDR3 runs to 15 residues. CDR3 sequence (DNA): TGTGCCAGCAGTCAAGACAGGTTAAACTACAATGAGCAGTTCTTC. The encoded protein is CASSQDRLNYNEQFF.

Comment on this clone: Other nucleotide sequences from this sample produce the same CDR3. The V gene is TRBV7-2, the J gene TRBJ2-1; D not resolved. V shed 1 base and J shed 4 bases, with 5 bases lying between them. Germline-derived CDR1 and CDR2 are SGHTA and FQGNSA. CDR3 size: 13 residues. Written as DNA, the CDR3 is TGTGCCAGCAGCTTAGGTCAGTACAATGAGCAGTTCTTC. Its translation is CASSLGQYNEQFF.

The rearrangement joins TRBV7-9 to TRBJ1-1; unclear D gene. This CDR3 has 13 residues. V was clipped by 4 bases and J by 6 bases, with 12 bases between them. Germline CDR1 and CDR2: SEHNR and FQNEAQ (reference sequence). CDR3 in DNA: TGTGCCAGCAGCTCATTGCGAAACCCTGAAGCTTTCTTT. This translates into CASSSLRNPEAFF.

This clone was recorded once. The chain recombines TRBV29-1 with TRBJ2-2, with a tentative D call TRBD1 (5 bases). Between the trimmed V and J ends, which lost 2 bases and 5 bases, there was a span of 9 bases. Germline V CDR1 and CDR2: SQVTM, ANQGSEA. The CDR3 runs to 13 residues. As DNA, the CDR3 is TGCAGCGTTGAAAGGGGATATACCGGGGAGCTGTTTTTT. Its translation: CSVERGYTGELFF.

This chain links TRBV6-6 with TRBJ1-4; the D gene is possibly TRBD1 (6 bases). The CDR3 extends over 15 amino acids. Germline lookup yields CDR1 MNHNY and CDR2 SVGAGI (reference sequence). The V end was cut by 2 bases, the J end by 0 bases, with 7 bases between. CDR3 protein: CASSYNRATNEKLFF. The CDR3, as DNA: TGTGCCAGCAGTTACAACAGGGCAACTAATGAAAAACTGTTTTTT.

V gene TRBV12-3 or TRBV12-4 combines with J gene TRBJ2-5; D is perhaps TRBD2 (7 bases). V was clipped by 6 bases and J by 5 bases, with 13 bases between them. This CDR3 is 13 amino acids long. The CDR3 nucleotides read TGTGCCAGCAGCCTCGGGGGGCTGGAGACCCAGTACTTC. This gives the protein CASSLGGLETQYF.